This entry is about one T cell receptor beta chain. Original handling: Reference gene primer amplification in the assay estimated nucleated cell counts. This table comes from immunoSEQ multiplex PCR, and its TCRdb copy is limited to in-frame clones, with some not included. D and trimming come from the DNA, and the V and J calls and clone size come from that table. Of a few hundred thousand clones in the sample, roughly 90% were seen once. This sample is part of a study of blood T cell repertoires in COVID-19. Study context: T cells, B-cell-depleted T cells, or PBMCs supplied cDNA or gDNA.

The V end was cut by 5 bases, the J end by 8 bases, with 16 bases between. The CDR3 runs to 14 residues. Germline V gives CDR1 MGHRA, CDR2 YSYEKL. Sample: PBMCs or T cells enriched from blood (not recorded which). V usage is TRBV4-1 and J usage is TRBJ1-5, with a weak D call TRBD1 (6 bases). The sequence was obtained from a woman younger than 45 who had recovered from COVID-19. CDR3 amino acids: CASSIAQGREPQHF. The CDR3 coding sequence is TGCGCCAGCAGCATAGCACAGGGACGTGAGCCCCAGCATTTT.